The 20 T cell receptor beta chains in this list originate from one sample, sequenced in a study of beta chain features in type 1 diabetes. Whole-study results and caveats: Type 1 diabetes patients had moderately but significantly shorter TCRB CDR3s in all four CD4+ subsets.

TCRB transcripts that were expressed got sequenced, as all of the isolated RNA had been reverse transcribed. Profiled with immunoSEQ multiplex PCR; TCRdb holds only in-frame clones, not every one. Among some 660,000 clones listed, over 12% were seen once. The antigens of these receptors remain unknown. The source material was naive CD4+ T cells from blood. These receptors were taken from a young man with type 1 diabetes.

The CDR3 reads CASSSGGPAYNEQFF. CDR3 nucleotide sequence: TGTGCCAGCAGTAGCGGGGGGCCCGCCTACAATGAGCAGTTCTTC. The V gene is TRBV9, the J gene TRBJ2-1; 10 bases are a match to TRBD2. J gave up 2 bases and V 5 bases, and 4 bases lay outside the gene matches. This CDR3 has 15 residues. Looked up from germline, CDR1 is SGDLS and CDR2 is YYNGEE. The full variable domain, rest sourced from reference TRBV9 and TRBJ2-1, is DSGVTQTPKHLITATGQRVTLRCSPRSGDLSVYWYQQSLDQGLQFLIQYYNGEERAKGNILERFSAQQFPDLHSELNLSSLELGDSALYFCASSSGGPAYNEQFFGPGTRLTVL.

This clone was seen more than once but under ten times. The chain links TRBV6-5 to TRBJ2-7; 10 nucleotides line up with TRBD1. With 5 bases clipped from V and 5 bases from J, the junction kept 0 bases outside the gene matches. CDR3 length: 12 amino acids. Germline CDR1 MNHEY, CDR2 SVGAGI. The CDR3: CASSGQGDEQYF. The CDR3 DNA reads TGTGCCAGCAGTGGACAGGGGGACGAGCAGTACTTC.

The table lists this clone with a few counts. The rearrangement links TRBV5-1 to TRBJ2-4; TRBD1 matches at 11 bases. The germline gives CDR1 SGHRS, CDR2 YFSETQ. With 4 bases clipped from V and 11 bases from J, the junction kept 5 bases outside the gene matches. The CDR3 has 13 amino acids. The CDR3 is CASSPGQGAVQYF. CDR3 DNA sequence: TGCGCCAGCAGCCCCGGACAGGGGGCAGTTCAGTACTTC. Based on the CDR3 plus reference TRBV5-1 and TRBJ2-4, the full variable domain is KAGVTQTPRYLIKTRGQQVTLSCSPISGHRSVSWYQQTPGQGLQFLFEYFSETQRNKGNFPGRFSGRQFSNSRSEMNVSTLELGDSALYLCASSPGQGAVQYFGAGTRLSVL.

The chain couples TRBV18 to TRBJ2-5; D remains ambiguous. This CDR3 has 13 residues. Germline CDR1 KGHSH, CDR2 LQKENI. V shed 6 bases and J shed 5 bases, with 13 bases lying between them. CDR3 coding DNA: TGTGCCAGCTCCGCTACCTTAAGGGAGACCCAGTACTTC. Encoded protein: CASSATLRETQYF.

This clone has a handful of counts. J is TRBJ1-2 and V is TRBV4-1, with D unresolved. The CDR3 runs 16 residues. V was pared by 0 bases and J by 2 bases, with 13 bases between. Germline V gene data show CDR1 as MGHRA and CDR2 as YSYEKL. The chain's CDR3 is CASSQDLGRWNYGYTF. CDR3 nucleotide sequence: TGCGCCAGCAGCCAAGATTTGGGGAGATGGAACTATGGCTACACCTTC.

The V and J genes are TRBV10-3 and TRBJ1-6; D remains ambiguous. This CDR3 comprises 14 residues. In germline, CDR1 is ENHRY, CDR2 SYGVKD. The V end was cut by 6 bases, the J end by 9 bases, with 15 bases between. The CDR3 reads CAISATESGSPLHF. For the CDR3, the DNA is TGTGCCATCAGCGCGACCGAAAGTGGTTCACCCCTCCACTTT.

The genes are TRBV28 and TRBJ2-7; 10 bases are shared with TRBD2. Losses at the gene ends were 7 bases for V and 7 bases for J; bases not matched to a gene: 10. Germline V lookup: CDR1 MDHEN, CDR2 SYDVKM. This CDR3 region has 14 residues. The CDR3 sequence is CASTPSGGAAEQYF. CDR3 bases: TGTGCCAGCACCCCGAGCGGGGGGGCGGCGGAGCAGTACTTC.

This rearrangement joins TRBV4-2 to TRBJ2-3; 10 positions agree with TRBD2. CDR1 LGHNA and CDR2 YNFKEQ come from the germline V gene. V dropped 0 bases and J dropped 0; count of bases not matched to a gene: 6. There are 18 residues in the CDR3. The CDR3: CASSQDLLAGLSTDTQYF. Written as DNA, the CDR3 is TGTGCCAGCAGCCAAGATCTACTAGCGGGACTTAGCACAGATACGCAGTATTTT.

The J gene is TRBJ2-2, the V gene TRBV9; perhaps TRBD1 as D (5 bases). Per germline, CDR1 SGDLS and CDR2 YYNGEE. V was shortened by 0 bases and J by 3 bases, with 12 bases between the two germline ends. This CDR3 is built from 16 residues. The CDR3 protein is CASSVAQGQHTGELFF. CDR3 DNA: TGTGCCAGCAGCGTAGCTCAGGGCCAGCACACCGGGGAGCTGTTTTTT.

This clone has only a few counts. The rearrangement links TRBV7-2 to TRBJ1-4, with D uncertain. The CDR3 covers 12 residues. The germline V gene encodes CDR1 SGHTA and CDR2 FQGNSA. Trimming pared 4 bases from V and 6 bases from J, leaving 6 bases between. The CDR3 loop is CASSSTHEKLFF. The CDR3, as DNA: TGTGCCAGCAGCTCTACTCATGAAAAACTGTTTTTT.

The CDR3 spells CASSSHLDSSDTQYF. The CDR3 bases are TGTGCCAGCAGCTCTCACTTGGACTCTTCAGATACGCAGTATTTT. This chain joins TRBV11-2 and TRBJ2-3, with a weak D call TRBD2 (5 bases). Germline V gene lookup returns CDR1 SGHAT and CDR2 FQNNGV. CDR3 size: 15 residues. V was pared by 4 bases and J by 4 bases, with 15 bases between.

This clone was counted between two and nine times. The chain is built from TRBV10-3 and TRBJ1-5; D is unclear. The CDR3 is 12 residues long. Germline assignment: CDR1 ENHRY and CDR2 SYGVKD. V gave up 6 bases and J gave up 4 bases, with 7 bases separating them. CDR3 protein: CAISPENQPQHF. The DNA of the CDR3 is TGTGCCATCAGCCCTGAAAATCAGCCCCAGCATTTT.

This clone turned up a few times. This sequence joins TRBV11-2 and TRBJ2-1, with 14 nucleotides matching TRBD2. Germline lookup yields CDR1 SGHAT and CDR2 FQNNGV. The CDR3 covers 18 residues. The V segment lost 1 base and the J segment 8 bases; nucleotides outside the gene matches: 10. The CDR3 spells CASSLGPSGTSGSYEQFF. Here the CDR3 DNA reads TGTGCCAGCAGCTTAGGACCCTCCGGGACTAGCGGGAGTTATGAGCAGTTCTTC. Full variable domain (remainder filled in from reference TRBV11-2 and TRBJ2-1): EAGVAQSPRYKIIEKRQSVAFWCNPISGHATLYWYQQILGQGPKLLIQFQNNGVVDDSQLPKDRFSAERLKGVDSTLKIQPAKLEDSAVYLCASSLGPSGTSGSYEQFFGPGTRLTVL.

Worth noting for this clone: The same CDR3 is also encoded by other DNA sequences in this sample. The chain uses TRBV9 and TRBJ2-5, with 9 bases that match TRBD2. The J segment lost 5 bases and the V segment lost 0 bases, leaving 5 bases of the junction unmatched. Germline lookup yields CDR1 SGDLS and CDR2 YYNGEE. CDR3 length equals 15 residues. The DNA of the CDR3 is TGTGCCAGCAGCGTAGATAGCGGGAGCGGGGAGACCCAGTACTTC. Its translation is CASSVDSGSGETQYF.

In its sample, this clone was seen a few times. The V and J genes are TRBV5-1 and TRBJ2-1; maybe TRBD1 (6 bases). The CDR3 loop spans 15 amino acids. Germline CDR1 and CDR2: SGHRS and YFSETQ. Between the trimmed V and J ends, which lost 5 bases and 0 bases, there was a span of 12 bases. The DNA for the CDR3 is TGCGCCAGCAGGGCTGTGGGGGCCTCCTACAATGAGCAGTTCTTC. Amino acid sequence: CASRAVGASYNEQFF.

CDR3 nucleotides: TGTGCCAGCAGCGTAGCAGGAAGCGGGGGAGAGACCCAGTACTTC. It yields the protein CASSVAGSGGETQYF. This chain uses TRBV9 with TRBJ2-5, with 8 bases fitting TRBD2. The CDR3 length is 15 residues. The germline gives CDR1 SGDLS, CDR2 YYNGEE. V shed 0 bases, J shed 4 bases, and the junction held 5 bases outside the gene matches.

The DNA of the CDR3 is TGTGCCAGCAGCTCATCCCCAAGGATAGATACGCAGTATTTT. It codes for CASSSSPRIDTQYF. J is TRBJ2-3 and V is TRBV7-6, with D uncertain. The CDR3 is 14 residues long. V dropped 4 bases and J dropped 5 bases, with 13 bases sitting between them. The V gene's germline CDR1 is SGHVS and CDR2 FNYEAQ. The full variable domain, in which reference TRBV7-6 and TRBJ2-3 provide the parts outside the CDR3, is GAGVSQSPRYKVTKRGQDVALRCDPISGHVSLYWYRQALGQGPEFLTYFNYEAQQDKSGLPNDRFSAERPEGSISTLTIQRTEQRDSAMYRCASSSSPRIDTQYFGPGTRLTVL.

A few counts support this clone. The J gene is TRBJ1-5, the V gene TRBV4-2, with D perhaps TRBD1 (6 bases). Germline V CDR1 and CDR2: LGHNA, YNFKEQ. The CDR3 has 14 amino acids. The V end was cut by 6 bases, the J end by 8 bases, with 17 bases between. For the CDR3, the DNA is TGTGCCAGCAGGGCCGGGGACAATCTTGAGCCCCAGCATTTT. Its protein product is CASRAGDNLEPQHF.

The rearrangement links TRBV30 to TRBJ2-5; D may be TRBD2 (5 bases). The closer fit of TRBJ2-7 to the DNA end suggests the J call may be wrong. The CDR3 covers 18 residues. Germline V CDR1 and CDR2: GTSNPN, SVGIG (reference sequence). The CDR3 sequence is CAWSHYVRHSGSSYEQYF. CDR3 bases: TGTGCCTGGAGCCACTATGTCCGCCACAGCGGTAGCTCCTACGAGCAGTACTTC.

This clone turned up a few times. The chain combines TRBV7-9 with TRBJ2-3, with D possibly matching TRBD2 (6 bases). Trimming pared 3 bases from V and 7 bases from J, leaving 8 bases between. This CDR3 contains 12 residues. Germline CDR1 and CDR2: SEHNR and FQNEAQ (reference sequence). The chain's CDR3 is CASSLAGNTQYF. The DNA for the CDR3 is TGTGCCAGCAGCTTGGCGGGAAATACGCAGTATTTT.